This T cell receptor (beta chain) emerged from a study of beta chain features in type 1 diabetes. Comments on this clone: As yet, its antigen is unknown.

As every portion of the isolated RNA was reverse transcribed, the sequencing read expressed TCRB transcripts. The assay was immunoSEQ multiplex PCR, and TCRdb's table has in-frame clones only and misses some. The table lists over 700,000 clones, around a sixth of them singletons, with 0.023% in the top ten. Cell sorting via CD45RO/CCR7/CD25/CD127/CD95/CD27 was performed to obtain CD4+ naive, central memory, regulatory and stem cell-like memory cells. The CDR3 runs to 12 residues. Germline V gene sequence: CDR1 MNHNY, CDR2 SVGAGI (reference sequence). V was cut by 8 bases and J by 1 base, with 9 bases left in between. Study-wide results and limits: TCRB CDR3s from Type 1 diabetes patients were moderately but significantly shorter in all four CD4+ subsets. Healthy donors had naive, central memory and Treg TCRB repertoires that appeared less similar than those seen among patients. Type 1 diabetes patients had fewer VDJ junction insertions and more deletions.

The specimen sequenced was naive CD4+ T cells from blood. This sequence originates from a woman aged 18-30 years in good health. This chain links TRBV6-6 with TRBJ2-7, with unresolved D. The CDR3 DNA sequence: TGTGCCAGCGCCGGGCTGTCCTACGAGCAGTACTTC. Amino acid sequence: CASAGLSYEQYF.